Sequencing of this TCR beta chain was carried out in a study of neurological immune-mediated disorders. Germline CDR1 and CDR2: ENHRY and SYGVKD. The CDR3 is made up of 18 amino acids. V was cut by 8 bases and J by 1 base, with 23 bases left in between. This clonotype was found many times. TCRdb analysed the 5' RACE reads with MiXCR anew, one entry per CDR3 protein. The top ten clones hold 4.5% to 6.5% of a sample with 70,000 or so distinct CDR3 sequences, roughly 3.1% of them seen once. Input material: PBMCs. This receptor was identified in a woman aged 45-59 years with multiple sclerosis. The chain links TRBV10-3 to TRBJ2-2; no clear D. CDR3 nucleotides: TGTGCCATCGTGAATTCCCACGGGCCGAGTGGGAACACCGGGGAGCTGTTTTTT. Its protein is CAIVNSHGPSGNTGELFF.